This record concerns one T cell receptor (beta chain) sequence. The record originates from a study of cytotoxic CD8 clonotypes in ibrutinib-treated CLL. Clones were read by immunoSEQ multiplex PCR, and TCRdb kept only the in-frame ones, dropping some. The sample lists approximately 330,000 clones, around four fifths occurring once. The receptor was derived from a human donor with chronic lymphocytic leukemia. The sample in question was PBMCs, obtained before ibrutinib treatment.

The CDR3 region is CATSGLAGEADTQYF. CDR3 nucleotide sequence: TGTGCCACCAGCGGACTAGCGGGAGAAGCAGATACGCAGTATTTT. The rearrangement links TRBV15 to TRBJ2-3; 13 nucleotides line up with TRBD2. With 5 bases clipped from V and 4 bases from J, the junction kept 3 bases outside the gene matches. Germline CDR1 LNHNV, CDR2 YYDKDF (reference sequence). CDR3 size: 15 residues.